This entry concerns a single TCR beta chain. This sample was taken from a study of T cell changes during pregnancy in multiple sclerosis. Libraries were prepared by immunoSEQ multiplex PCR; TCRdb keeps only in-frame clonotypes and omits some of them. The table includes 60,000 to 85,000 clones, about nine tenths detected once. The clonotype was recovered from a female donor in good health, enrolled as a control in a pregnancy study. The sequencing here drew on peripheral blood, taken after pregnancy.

This chain's CDR3 is CASSLVGGGGPDTQYF. The CDR3 DNA is TGTGCCAGCAGCTTGGTCGGGGGCGGGGGGCCAGATACGCAGTATTTT. The chain recombines TRBV7-9 with TRBJ2-3; 8 bases match TRBD2. This CDR3 comprises 16 residues. CDR1 is SEHNR, CDR2 FQNEAQ, per germline (reference sequence). The trim removed 3 bases at V and 4 bases at J, leaving 9 bases unmatched.